The T cell receptor beta chain under discussion was sequenced for a study of blood T cell repertoires in COVID-19. In the study overall: Samples came from the United States, Italy and Spain, spanning acute and convalescent COVID-19. The cDNA or gDNA used as material had been derived from T cells, B-cell-depleted T cells, or PBMCs.

The sample holds one count of this clone. How the authors handled the data: Estimation of nucleated cell counts was performed using reference gene primer amplification. Assay: immunoSEQ multiplex PCR; the TCRdb copy retains only in-frame clones and omits some. V, J and clone size are those of that table, while D and trimming were read from the DNA. The sample shows roughly 150,000 clones, 85% to 90% of them seen only once. V gave up 4 bases and J gave up 0 bases; unmatched junction bases: 5. Germline CDR1 reads MNHNY; CDR2 reads SVGAGI (reference sequence). This CDR3 spans 16 amino acids. This receptor was identified in a woman older than 75 with acute or convalescent COVID-19. The chain employs TRBV6-6 and TRBJ1-5; 8 nucleotides align to TRBD1. The sample comprised peripheral blood. CDR3 DNA sequence: TGTGCCAGCAGTTCCGCGACAGGGGTTAGCAATCAGCCCCAGCATTTT. Translated, it gives CASSSATGVSNQPQHF.